This is a list of T cell receptor beta chains from one sample in a study of blood T cell repertoires in COVID-19. Here immunoSEQ multiplex PCR was the method, and the copy in TCRdb shows in-frame clones only, minus some. The sample carries about 140,000 clones, around 88% recorded once. The material sequenced was peripheral blood. The origin of the receptors is an older woman with acute or convalescent COVID-19. Both conserved end residues are part of each CDR3. A D gene is named only where the DNA matches it firmly. Clone sizes are given selectively: once, few, many, or a class where the clone is expanded.

V: TRBV4-3
size: -
length: 16
D: -
J: TRBJ1-6
CDR3: CASSQKFGAVNSPLHF
DNA: TGCGCCAGCAGCCAAAAGTTTGGGGCTGTTAATTCACCCCTCCACTTT

V: TRBV27
size: -
length: 15
D: -
J: TRBJ1-1
CDR3: CASSPIPVRNTEAFF
DNA: TGTGCCAGCAGTCCAATTCCAGTCAGGAACACTGAAGCTTTCTTT

V: TRBV28
size: -
length: 15
D: -
J: TRBJ1-1
CDR3: CASSSPGHSDTEAFF
DNA: TGTGCCAGCAGTTCCCCCGGACACTCGGACACTGAAGCTTTCTTT

V: TRBV5-1
size: -
length: 15
D: -
J: TRBJ1-3
CDR3: CASSLDTGSGNTIYF
DNA: TGCGCCAGCAGCCTTGATACAGGATCCGGAAACACCATATATTTT

V: TRBV29-1
size: -
length: 13
D: TRBD1
J: TRBJ1-1
CDR3: CSAEGQLNTEAFF
DNA: TGCAGCGCAGAGGGACAGTTGAACACTGAAGCTTTCTTT

V: TRBV20-1
size: -
length: 19
D: TRBD2
J: TRBJ2-5
CDR3: CSASSPELAGGGSQETQYF
DNA: TGCAGTGCTAGTTCGCCGGAGCTAGCGGGGGGTGGGAGCCAAGAGACCCAGTACTTC

V: TRBV6-2/TRBV6-3
size: -
length: 14
D: TRBD1
J: TRBJ1-2
CDR3: CASSRTGGVHGYTF
DNA: TGTGCCAGCAGTCGGACAGGGGGGGTTCATGGCTACACCTTC

V: TRBV5-4
size: -
length: 14
D: -
J: TRBJ2-3
CDR3: CASRMGASTDTQYF
DNA: TGTGCCAGCAGAATGGGGGCTAGCACAGATACGCAGTATTTT

V: TRBV7-2
size: -
length: 14
D: -
J: TRBJ1-5
CDR3: CASSLHRGNQPQHF
DNA: TGTGCCAGCAGCTTACACAGGGGCAATCAGCCCCAGCATTTT

V: TRBV19
size: -
length: 14
D: TRBD1
J: TRBJ1-5
CDR3: CASNLDRDNQPQHF
DNA: TGTGCCAGTAACCTGGACAGGGACAATCAGCCCCAGCATTTT

V: TRBV19
size: -
length: 13
D: -
J: TRBJ1-4
CDR3: CASSNTVNEKLFF
DNA: TGTGCCAGTAGTAACACAGTGAATGAAAAACTGTTTTTT

V: TRBV5-6
size: -
length: 15
D: -
J: TRBJ1-1
CDR3: CASSLAGRGDTEAFF
DNA: TGTGCCAGCAGCTTGGCCGGCAGGGGAGATACTGAAGCTTTCTTT

V: TRBV19
size: -
length: 14
D: -
J: TRBJ1-2
CDR3: CASTKGSTAYGYTF
DNA: TGTGCCAGTACCAAAGGGTCGACAGCCTATGGCTACACCTTC

V: TRBV18
size: -
length: 16
D: TRBD1
J: TRBJ1-1
CDR3: CASSSAAGGGNTEAFF
DNA: TGTGCCAGCTCGTCTGCGGCAGGGGGAGGGAACACTGAAGCTTTCTTT

V: TRBV6-5
size: -
length: 14
D: TRBD1
J: TRBJ1-2
CDR3: CASSLDRGQDGYTF
DNA: TGTGCCAGCAGTCTCGACAGGGGGCAGGATGGCTACACCTTC

V: TRBV10-3
size: -
length: 14
D: -
J: TRBJ2-2
CDR3: CAISGDRNTGELFF
DNA: TGTGCCATCAGTGGCGACAGGAACACCGGGGAGCTGTTTTTT

V: TRBV27
size: -
length: 18
D: TRBD1
J: TRBJ1-5
CDR3: CASTRGRKGTGVNQPQHF
DNA: TGTGCCAGCACTAGAGGCCGTAAAGGGACAGGGGTCAATCAGCCCCAGCATTTT

V: TRBV19
size: once
length: 13
D: -
J: TRBJ1-6
CDR3: CASRIGVFSPLHF
DNA: TGTGCCAGTAGGATAGGAGTATTTTCACCCCTCCACTTT

V: TRBV28
size: once
length: 12
D: -
J: TRBJ1-2
CDR3: CASSSSNYGYTF
DNA: TGTGCCAGCAGTTCTTCCAACTATGGCTACACCTTC

V: TRBV2
size: once
length: 12
D: -
J: TRBJ1-1
CDR3: CASSVISTEAFF
DNA: TGTGCCAGCAGTGTAATCAGCACTGAAGCTTTCTTT

V: TRBV5-5
size: -
length: 13
D: -
J: TRBJ1-2
CDR3: CASRAAGAGGYTF
DNA: TGTGCCAGCAGGGCGGCAGGGGCGGGTGGCTACACCTTC

V: TRBV19
size: -
length: 15
D: TRBD1
J: TRBJ1-5
CDR3: CASGVRQGSNQPQHF
DNA: TGTGCCAGTGGGGTACGACAGGGTAGCAATCAGCCCCAGCATTTT

V: TRBV9
size: -
length: 15
D: TRBD1
J: TRBJ1-6
CDR3: CASSEGTGRNSPLHF
DNA: TGTGCCAGCAGTGAGGGGACAGGTAGGAATTCACCCCTCCACTTT

V: TRBV28
size: -
length: 12
D: -
J: TRBJ1-1
CDR3: CASSLHGTEAFF
DNA: TGTGCCAGCAGTTTACACGGCACTGAAGCTTTCTTT

V: TRBV7-9
size: -
length: 14
D: -
J: TRBJ2-2
CDR3: CASSLDAGPGELFF
DNA: TGTGCCAGCAGCTTAGATGCGGGGCCCGGGGAGCTGTTTTTT

V: TRBV3-1/TRBV3-2
size: -
length: 16
D: -
J: TRBJ2-1
CDR3: CASSQDPGGGYNEQFF
DNA: TGTGCCAGCAGCCAAGATCCGGGGGGCGGCTACAATGAGCAGTTCTTC

V: TRBV6-1
size: -
length: 12
D: TRBD1
J: TRBJ1-2
CDR3: CASSDRGYGYTF
DNA: TGTGCCAGCAGTGACAGGGGGTACGGCTACACCTTC

V: TRBV11-2
size: -
length: 12
D: -
J: TRBJ1-1
CDR3: CASSFEYTEAFF
DNA: TGTGCCAGCAGCTTCGAGTACACTGAAGCTTTCTTT

V: TRBV28
size: -
length: 14
D: TRBD2
J: TRBJ2-7
CDR3: CASTPPGGNYEQYF
DNA: TGTGCCAGCACTCCCCCGGGAGGGAACTACGAGCAGTACTTC

V: TRBV6-5
size: -
length: 12
D: TRBD1
J: TRBJ1-1
CDR3: CASSKQGDEAFF
DNA: TGTGCCAGCAGTAAACAGGGGGATGAAGCTTTCTTT

V: TRBV7-8
size: medium-sized
length: 19
D: TRBD2
J: TRBJ2-3
CDR3: CASSLRLASGGGKTDTQYF
DNA: TGTGCCAGCAGCTTACGGTTGGCTAGCGGGGGGGGTAAAACAGATACGCAGTATTTT

V: TRBV29-1
size: -
length: 14
D: -
J: TRBJ2-2
CDR3: CSDYRRQGTGELFF
DNA: TGCAGCGACTACAGGCGTCAGGGGACCGGGGAGCTGTTTTTT

V: TRBV3-1/TRBV3-2
size: once
length: 15
D: -
J: TRBJ1-4
CDR3: CASSQDPATNEKLFF
DNA: TGTGCCAGCAGCCAAGACCCAGCAACTAATGAAAAACTGTTTTTT

V: TRBV4-1
size: -
length: 16
D: -
J: TRBJ2-2
CDR3: CASSQVGGANTGELFF
DNA: TGCGCCAGCAGCCAAGTAGGGGGGGCGAACACCGGGGAGCTGTTTTTT

V: TRBV28
size: once
length: 16
D: -
J: TRBJ2-7
CDR3: CASSTFGQGKPHEQYF
DNA: TGTGCCAGCAGTACTTTTGGTCAGGGGAAGCCCCACGAGCAGTACTTC

V: TRBV11-2
size: -
length: 12
D: -
J: TRBJ1-2
CDR3: CASSQSSYGYTF
DNA: TGTGCCAGCAGCCAAAGCTCCTATGGCTACACCTTC

V: TRBV5-1
size: once
length: 15
D: -
J: TRBJ2-7
CDR3: CASSLDGGASYEQYF
DNA: TGCGCCAGCAGCTTGGACGGGGGAGCCTCCTACGAGCAGTACTTC

V: TRBV19
size: -
length: 15
D: -
J: TRBJ1-3
CDR3: CASRPDSSSGNTIYF
DNA: TGTGCCAGTAGGCCAGACAGCAGCTCTGGAAACACCATATATTTT

V: TRBV2
size: -
length: 12
D: -
J: TRBJ2-2
CDR3: CASTGNTGELFF
DNA: TGTGCCAGCACGGGGAACACCGGGGAGCTGTTTTTT

V: TRBV19
size: -
length: 15
D: TRBD2
J: TRBJ2-1
CDR3: CASSIGLAGEDEQFF
DNA: TGTGCCAGTAGTATAGGGCTAGCGGGGGAGGATGAGCAGTTCTTC

V: TRBV6-6
size: -
length: 14
D: -
J: TRBJ1-1
CDR3: CASTTPEINTEAFF
DNA: TGTGCCAGCACCACTCCTGAAATAAACACTGAAGCTTTCTTT

V: TRBV5-6
size: -
length: 14
D: -
J: TRBJ2-1
CDR3: CASSSFGLANEQFF
DNA: TGTGCCAGCAGCTCGTTCGGACTGGCCAATGAGCAGTTCTTC

V: TRBV28
size: -
length: 16
D: -
J: TRBJ1-5
CDR3: CASSLDLTRRGQPQHF
DNA: TGTGCCAGCAGTCTTGATCTGACCAGGAGGGGTCAGCCCCAGCATTTT

V: TRBV4-3
size: -
length: 15
D: TRBD2
J: TRBJ2-3
CDR3: CASSQVLGGTDTQYF
DNA: TGCGCCAGCAGCCAAGTGCTGGGAGGGACAGATACGCAGTATTTT

V: TRBV28
size: -
length: 14
D: TRBD1
J: TRBJ2-7
CDR3: CASTRDRETYEQYF
DNA: TGTGCCAGCACTCGGGACAGGGAAACCTACGAGCAGTACTTC

V: TRBV7-8
size: -
length: 15
D: -
J: TRBJ1-5
CDR3: CASSLGRRLNQPQHF
DNA: TGTGCCAGCAGCTTAGGACGCAGGCTCAATCAGCCCCAGCATTTT

V: TRBV7-2
size: -
length: 16
D: TRBD1
J: TRBJ1-2
CDR3: CASSPPGQGVVYGYTF
DNA: TGTGCCAGCAGCCCCCCGGGACAGGGGGTCGTCTATGGCTACACCTTC

V: TRBV10-3
size: -
length: 15
D: -
J: TRBJ1-3
CDR3: CAISDFTRSGNTIYF
DNA: TGTGCCATCAGTGACTTCACGCGCTCTGGAAACACCATATATTTT

V: TRBV7-2
size: -
length: 14
D: -
J: TRBJ1-1
CDR3: CASSLGPMNTEAFF
DNA: TGTGCCAGCAGCTTAGGTCCTATGAACACTGAAGCTTTCTTT

V: TRBV2
size: -
length: 14
D: -
J: TRBJ1-5
CDR3: CASSDRWGNQPQHF
DNA: TGTGCCAGCAGTGACAGGTGGGGCAATCAGCCCCAGCATTTT

V: TRBV21-1
size: once
length: 16
D: -
J: TRBJ2-7
CDR3: CASSKVEGVGTYEQYF
DNA: TGTGCCAGCAGCAAAGTAGAGGGCGTCGGGACCTACGAGCAGTACTTC

V: TRBV4-2
size: few
length: 16
D: TRBD1
J: TRBJ1-6
CDR3: CASSQSGGSYNSPLHF
DNA: TGTGCCAGCAGCCAATCAGGGGGTTCCTATAATTCACCCCTCCACTTT

V: TRBV27
size: -
length: 15
D: -
J: TRBJ2-7
CDR3: CASSLRLQGGYEQYF
DNA: TGTGCCAGCAGTTTAAGGCTCCAGGGGGGCTACGAGCAGTACTTC

V: TRBV10-3
size: -
length: 11
D: TRBD1
J: TRBJ1-1
CDR3: CAIQGAGQAFF
DNA: TGTGCCATTCAGGGGGCAGGTCAAGCTTTCTTT

V: TRBV10-3
size: -
length: 15
D: TRBD1
J: TRBJ2-2
CDR3: CAISDGTVNTGELFF
DNA: TGTGCCATCAGTGATGGGACAGTGAACACCGGGGAGCTGTTTTTT

V: TRBV30
size: many
length: 13
D: -
J: TRBJ1-5
CDR3: CAWGTGSNQPQHF
DNA: TGTGCCTGGGGAACAGGAAGCAATCAGCCCCAGCATTTT

V: TRBV6-4
size: -
length: 17
D: -
J: TRBJ1-5
CDR3: CASSDSGGRGSNQPQHF
DNA: TGTGCCAGCAGTGACTCTGGGGGCAGGGGTAGCAATCAGCCCCAGCATTTT

V: TRBV9
size: -
length: 15
D: -
J: TRBJ1-2
CDR3: CASSASGLRAYGYTF
DNA: TGTGCCAGCAGCGCCTCGGGACTCCGAGCCTATGGCTACACCTTC

V: TRBV5-4
size: -
length: 14
D: -
J: TRBJ2-5
CDR3: CASSLGWAEETQYF
DNA: TGTGCCAGCAGCTTGGGGTGGGCTGAAGAGACCCAGTACTTC

V: TRBV30
size: -
length: 12
D: -
J: TRBJ2-3
CDR3: CAWSLGGDTQYF
DNA: TGTGCCTGGAGCCTGGGGGGAGATACGCAGTATTTT